A single sample gave rise to the 3 T cell receptor beta chains below, sequenced in a study of Ad26.COV2.S vaccination and SARS-CoV-2 variants. Documented treatment: about 20 received Ad26.COV2.S at low or high dose, single or two shots; 5 received placebo; per-sample allocation not given. Repertoires come from day 63 after the first vaccine or placebo injection. Assay used: immunoSEQ multiplex PCR; TCRdb lists only in-frame clones, some missing. The sample lists roughly 680,000 clones, 70% to 90% occurring once. The material was peripheral blood, obtained in a trial of Ad26.COV2.S vaccine versus placebo. These receptors all come from a person between 18 and 65 years old who received the Ad26.COV2.S COVID-19 vaccine or a placebo.

CDR3 amino acids: CASSILQGRQPQHF. CDR3 in DNA: TGTGCCAGTAGTATCCTACAGGGGCGGCAGCCCCAGCATTTT. The chain combines TRBV19 with TRBJ1-5; 7 bases are shared with TRBD1. This CDR3 contains 14 residues. CDR1 LNHDA and CDR2 SQIVND come from the germline V gene (reference sequence). The V gene end was trimmed by 3 bases and the J gene end by 7 bases; junction bases not matched to a gene: 6.

This sequence joins TRBV7-6 and TRBJ2-1; no reliable D call. The CDR3 contains 11 residues. Trimming pared 2 bases from V and 9 bases from J, leaving 5 bases between. Looked up from germline, CDR1 is SGHVS and CDR2 is FNYEAQ. CDR3 DNA sequence: TGTGCCAGCAGCTTATTCGGTGAGCAGTTCTTC. Translated: CASSLFGEQFF.

The V call is TRBV30, the J call TRBJ2-7, with no clear D. The germline V gene encodes CDR1 GTSNPN and CDR2 SVGIG (reference sequence). V was pared by 0 bases and J by 6 bases, with 12 bases between. The CDR3 contains 13 residues. This CDR3 is CAWSVGYSGEQYF. CDR3 DNA: TGTGCCTGGAGTGTAGGATACAGTGGCGAGCAGTACTTC.